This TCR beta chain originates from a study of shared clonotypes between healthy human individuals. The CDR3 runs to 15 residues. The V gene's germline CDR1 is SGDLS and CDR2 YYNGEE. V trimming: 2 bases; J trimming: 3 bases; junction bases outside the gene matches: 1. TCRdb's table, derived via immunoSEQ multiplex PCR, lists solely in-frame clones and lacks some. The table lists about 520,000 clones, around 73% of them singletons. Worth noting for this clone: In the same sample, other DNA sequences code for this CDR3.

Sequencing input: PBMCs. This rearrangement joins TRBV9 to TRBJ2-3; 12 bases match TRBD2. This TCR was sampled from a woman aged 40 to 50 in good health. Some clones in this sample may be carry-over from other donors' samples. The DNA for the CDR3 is TGTGCCAGCAGCGTTCTAGCGGGAGGGACAGATACGCAGTATTTT. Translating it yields CASSVLAGGTDTQYF.